The 14 T cell receptor beta chains below were found in one sample sequenced in a study of beta chain features in type 1 diabetes (dated 2018 in TCRdb). Library preparation employed the immunoSEQ multiplex PCR assay. The High Capacity cDNA Reverse Transcription Kit was used to reverse transcribe all of the isolated RNA, meaning that expressed TCRB transcripts were what got sequenced. As stored in TCRdb, this immuneACCESS dataset retains in-frame rearrangements with V and J assigned. A fraction of the clones does not appear; measured against another copy, unresolved V genes explain less than half of the discrepancy, and the remainder lacks a known reason. The sample data list 600,000 to 650,000 clones, and 15% to 17% of these were observed just once. The top ten hold about 0.097% of the sample. Sequencing was carried out using naive CD4+ T cells from blood. The cell subset or site label on this specimen signifies: true naive CD4+ T cells. The receptors here all came from a man younger than 30 in good health.

The chain couples TRBV9 to TRBJ1-3; D not resolved. The CDR3 consists of 17 residues. Germline lookup yields CDR1 SGDLS and CDR2 YYNGEE. V lost 3 bases to trimming and J lost 0 bases, with 16 bases between them. The CDR3 DNA follows: TGTGCCAGCAGCGCCAATAAGGGAACCATCTCTGGAAACACCATATATTTT. Its translation: CASSANKGTISGNTIYF.

As to this clone: The sample carries other DNA sequences with the same CDR3. The chain recombines TRBV20-1 with TRBJ2-1; D is undetermined. Per the germline V gene, CDR1 is DFQATT and CDR2 is SNEGSKA (reference sequence). Trimming took off 3 bases at V and 7 bases at J, with 4 bases between the two ends. CDR3 size: 10 residues. DNA for the CDR3: TGCAGTGCTAGTCGGAATGAGCAGTTCTTC. It specifies CSASRNEQFF.

V gene TRBV5-4 combines with J gene TRBJ2-2; D gene unclear. This CDR3 spans 14 amino acids. V shed 1 base and J shed 1 base, with 5 bases lying between them. CDR1 and CDR2 (germline): SGHNT, YYREEE (reference sequence). The CDR3 sequence: CASSLLLNTGELFF. CDR3 in DNA: TGTGCCAGCAGCTTGTTACTGAACACCGGGGAGCTGTTTTTT.

The sample holds a few counts of this clone. This rearrangement joins TRBV9 to TRBJ1-2, with 7 bases aligning to TRBD1. Germline V lookup: CDR1 SGDLS, CDR2 YYNGEE. V was pared by 3 bases and J by 7 bases, with 6 bases of the junction left unmatched. CDR3 length equals 13 residues. CDR3 nucleotide sequence: TGTGCCAGCAGCGCCACAGGGGTAGGTGGCTACACCTTC. This encodes CASSATGVGGYTF.

This clone was seen a few times. This chain joins TRBV7-9 and TRBJ2-3; 11 nucleotides match TRBD2. Germline V gene lookup returns CDR1 SEHNR and CDR2 FQNEAQ (reference sequence). CDR3 length equals 19 residues. J gave up 3 bases and V 5 bases, and 16 bases lay outside the gene matches. DNA of the CDR3: TGTGCCAGCAGCCTCCGCGGAACTAGCGGGGGCGGCGGAACAGATACGCAGTATTTT. Translation gives CASSLRGTSGGGGTDTQYF.

For this clone: A much larger clone is a single base away; this may be a read error. The chain recombines TRBV7-9 with TRBJ1-1, with D unresolved. The CDR3 totals 11 residues. Between the trimmed V and J ends, which lost 1 base and 6 bases, there was a span of 3 bases. Germline CDR1 is SEHNR and CDR2 is FQNEAQ (reference sequence). The CDR3: CASSLGSEAFF. As DNA, the CDR3 is TGTGCCAGCAGCTTAGGGTCTGAAGCTTTCTTT.

This clone was recorded a few times. The chain carries TRBV7-6 and TRBJ2-1; 8 bases align to TRBD2. Germline V gives CDR1 SGHVS, CDR2 FNYEAQ. CDR3 size: 16 residues. The V gene end was trimmed by 5 bases and the J gene end by 4 bases; junction bases not matched to a gene: 10. The CDR3: CASSTPMREAYNEQFF. The DNA of the CDR3 is TGTGCCAGCAGCACTCCTATGCGGGAGGCTTACAATGAGCAGTTCTTC.

The table lists this clone with a few counts. Within the sample, other DNA sequences also encode this same CDR3. The chain couples TRBV5-6 to TRBJ2-5; either TRBD1 or TRBD2 may supply D (5 bases each). The CDR3 is made up of 13 amino acids. Trimming left V 0 bases short and J 5 bases short, with 8 bases between. CDR1 is SGHDT, CDR2 YYEEEE, per germline. The CDR3: CASSLVGEETQYF. For the CDR3, the DNA is TGTGCCAGCAGCTTGGTGGGGGAGGAGACCCAGTACTTC.

The chain has TRBV7-2 and TRBJ1-4; 8 nucleotides align to TRBD1. The CDR3 spans 15 residues. The V gene end was trimmed by 4 bases and the J gene end by 5 bases; junction bases not matched to a gene: 6. Per germline, CDR1 SGHTA and CDR2 FQGNSA. CDR3 sequence reads: CASSSPTGVNEKLFF. The CDR3 DNA reads TGTGCCAGCAGCTCGCCGACAGGGGTAAATGAAAAACTGTTTTTT. The full variable domain, rest sourced from reference TRBV7-2 and TRBJ1-4, is GAGVSQSPSNKVTEKGKDVELRCDPISGHTALYWYRQSLGQGLEFLIYFQGNSAPDKSGLPSDRFSAERTGGSVSTLTIQRTQQEDSAVYLCASSSPTGVNEKLFFGSGTQLSVL.

This clone has a handful of counts. V and J are TRBV5-1 and TRBJ1-2; the D is unclear. The CDR3 loop spans 12 amino acids. V gave up 0 bases and J gave up 3 bases, with 3 bases separating them. Germline CDR1 and CDR2: SGHRS and YFSETQ. Here the CDR3 reads CASSLADYGYTF. The CDR3 DNA reads as TGCGCCAGCAGCTTGGCCGACTATGGCTACACCTTC.

This chain uses TRBV6-4 with TRBJ2-1; 10 positions agree with TRBD2. The CDR3 has 16 amino acids. Germline lookup yields CDR1 MRHNA and CDR2 SNTAGT. V was clipped by 6 bases and J by 0 bases; unmatched bases: 5. CDR3 amino acids: CASSGLAGVSYNEQFF. The CDR3 region has the DNA TGTGCCAGCAGCGGGCTAGCGGGGGTCTCCTACAATGAGCAGTTCTTC.

This rearrangement joins TRBV28 to TRBJ2-6; possible D gene TRBD1, 6 bases. CDR3 size: 17 residues. Germline values: CDR1 MDHEN, CDR2 SYDVKM. Trimming pared 4 bases from V and 3 bases from J, leaving 16 bases between. CDR3 in amino acids: CASSSPTGTGGANVLTF. In DNA, the CDR3 is TGTGCCAGCAGTTCACCGACAGGTACAGGTGGGGCCAACGTCCTGACTTTC. Complete variable domain (other parts from reference TRBV28 and TRBJ2-6): DVKVTQSSRYLVKRTGEKVFLECVQDMDHENMFWYRQDPGLGLRLIYFSYDVKMKEKGDIPEGYSVSREKKERFSLILESASTNQTSMYLCASSSPTGTGGANVLTFGAGSRLTVL.

The CDR3 nucleotides are TGTGCCAGCAGTCAGGGGGGGACTGAAGCTTTCTTT. Translating it yields CASSQGGTEAFF. The V and J genes are TRBV2 and TRBJ1-1; 7 bases are shared with TRBD1. The CDR3 runs 12 residues. Germline-derived CDR1 and CDR2 are SNHLY and FYNNEI. Trimming cost V 5 bases and J 5 bases; bases outside gene matches: 2. The full variable domain, rest sourced from reference TRBV2 and TRBJ1-1, is EPEVTQTPSHQVTQMGQEVILRCVPISNHLYFYWYRQILGQKVEFLVSFYNNEISEKSEIFDDQFSVERPDGSNFTLKIRSTKLEDSAMYFCASSQGGTEAFFGQGTRLTVV.

This clone occurred a few times. The chain is built from TRBV6-1 and TRBJ2-7; the D is unclear. This CDR3 contains 11 residues. Germline lookup yields CDR1 MNHNS and CDR2 SASEGT. With 3 bases removed from V and 6 bases from J, the gap between germline ends came to 6 bases. DNA for the CDR3: TGTGCCAGCAGTGAGGGGTCCGAGCAGTACTTC. This translates into CASSEGSEQYF.